Shown below are 28 T cell receptor beta chains from a single sample sequenced in a study of cytomegalovirus exposure and HLA in healthy donors. The protocol was immunoSEQ multiplex PCR, while the TCRdb copy is restricted to in-frame clones and leaves out a portion. The sample shows about 140,000 clones, approximately 82% of them seen only once. The sequencing input was PBMCs. These receptor sequences come from a man younger than 40 in good health and CMV-seropositive.

The rearrangement uses TRBV21-1 and TRBJ1-2. TRBV21-1 is reported as a pseudogene. The CDR3 spans 17 residues. CDR3 nucleotide sequence: TGTGCCAGCAGCAAAGTACTCAACCGGGATACTAACTATGGCTACACCTTC. This sequence encodes CASSKVLNRDTNYGYTF.

The chain links TRBV5-8 to TRBJ1-5; no definite D call. The length of the CDR3 is 14 residues. V was cut by 4 bases and J by 6 bases, with 14 bases left in between. Germline lookup yields CDR1 SGHTS and CDR2 YDEGEE. The CDR3 region has the DNA TGTGCCAGCAGCGGGGAGACATCGGGTCAGCCCCAGCATTTT. It yields the protein CASSGETSGQPQHF.

The V and J genes are TRBV10-3 and TRBJ2-3; 8 bases map to TRBD1. CDR1 is ENHRY, CDR2 SYGVKD, per germline. The CDR3 totals 13 residues. Losses at the gene ends were 6 bases for V and 3 bases for J; bases not matched to a gene: 2. CDR3 nucleotide sequence: TGTGCCATCAGGACAGGGGTAACAGATACGCAGTATTTT. Amino acids: CAIRTGVTDTQYF.

J is TRBJ2-5 and V is TRBV5-4; D may be TRBD1 (6 bases). Germline CDR1 SGHNT, CDR2 YYREEE (reference sequence). Deletions cut 5 bases from V and 5 bases from J, with 13 bases between. The CDR3 extends over 13 amino acids. CDR3 bases: TGTGCCAGCAGTTGGGACATAAGGGAGACCCAGTACTTC. Amino acids: CASSWDIRETQYF.

The chain employs TRBV2 and TRBJ1-2; weak D call: TRBD1 (6 bases). V shed 6 bases and J shed 4 bases, with 12 bases lying between them. Germline CDR1 reads SNHLY; CDR2 reads FYNNEI. This CDR3 spans 13 amino acids. The CDR3 DNA sequence: TGTGCCAGCAGACTGGACAGTGTCTATGGCTACACCTTC. Translating gives CASRLDSVYGYTF.

This clone has just a few counts. The chain employs TRBV10-1 and TRBJ2-5; TRBD1 matches 8 bases. The CDR3 sequence is 14 residues long. CDR1 and CDR2 from the germline V gene are WNHNN and SYGVQD (reference sequence). V dropped 0 bases and J dropped 6; count of bases not matched to a gene: 3. The CDR3 DNA is TGCGCCAGCAGTGAGTCCCAGGGGGCGAAGACCCAGTACTTC. This sequence encodes CASSESQGAKTQYF.

This chain links TRBV5-1 with TRBJ2-5, with TRBD2 matching 11 bases. V trimming: 1 base; J trimming: 4 bases; junction bases outside the gene matches: 3. Germline V CDR1 and CDR2: SGHRS, YFSETQ. The CDR3 loop spans 15 amino acids. DNA of the CDR3: TGCGCCAGCAGCTTGACTAGCGGGAGTGGAGAGACCCAGTACTTC. It codes for CASSLTSGSGETQYF.

The J gene is TRBJ1-4, the V gene TRBV25-1; 7 bases line up with TRBD1. Trimming took 4 bases from V and 6 from J; bases not matched to a gene: 5. From germline, CDR1 is MGHDK and CDR2 SYGVNS. The CDR3 covers 14 residues. In DNA form, the CDR3 reads TGTGCCAGCAGTGGACAGGGACGAGATGAAAAACTGTTTTTT. Amino acid sequence: CASSGQGRDEKLFF.

The chain is built from TRBV4-1 and TRBJ2-4; D is uncertain. The CDR3 consists of 17 residues. The V end lost 1 base, the J end lost 3 bases, and 16 bases lay between the germline ends. Germline CDR1 and CDR2: MGHRA and YSYEKL. The CDR3: CASSQVSLFEVKNIQYF. The DNA of the CDR3 is TGCGCCAGCAGCCAAGTGTCTCTATTTGAAGTCAAAAACATTCAGTACTTC.

V gene TRBV10-3 combines with J gene TRBJ2-3, with 7 bases fitting TRBD2. The CDR3 is 18 amino acids. The ends lost 2 bases at V and 0 bases at J; junction bases unmatched: 11. Germline assignment: CDR1 ENHRY and CDR2 SYGVKD. The CDR3 region is CAISEGPMAGLSTDTQYF. CDR3 DNA sequence: TGTGCCATCAGTGAGGGCCCCATGGCGGGACTAAGCACAGATACGCAGTATTTT.

This sequence joins TRBV9 and TRBJ1-4; 8 bases fit TRBD1. CDR1 is SGDLS and CDR2 is YYNGEE in the germline V gene. V shed 4 bases, J shed 8 bases, and the junction held 10 bases outside the gene matches. This CDR3 region has 15 residues. CDR3: CASSLRTGTKEKLFF. CDR3 in DNA: TGTGCCAGCAGCTTAAGGACAGGGACCAAAGAAAAACTGTTTTTT. Full variable domain (missing parts from reference TRBV9 and TRBJ1-4): DSGVTQTPKHLITATGQRVTLRCSPRSGDLSVYWYQQSLDQGLQFLIQYYNGEERAKGNILERFSAQQFPDLHSELNLSSLELGDSALYFCASSLRTGTKEKLFFGSGTQLSVL.

The chain is built from TRBV5-1 and TRBJ1-1; D is possibly TRBD1 (6 bases). This CDR3 spans 18 amino acids. Trimming cost V 0 bases and J 4 bases, with 22 bases left between them. The germline CDR1 and CDR2 sequences are SGHRS and YFSETQ. The CDR3 region has the DNA TGCGCCAGCAGCTTGGATTTGGGCTCCGGTCCAGGGGCCACTGAAGCTTTCTTT. This encodes CASSLDLGSGPGATEAFF.

The chain is built from TRBV7-9 and TRBJ2-2; possible D gene TRBD2, 6 bases. Germline lookup yields CDR1 SEHNR and CDR2 FQNEAQ (reference sequence). CDR3 size: 14 residues. V gave up 7 bases and J gave up 4 bases, with 13 bases separating them. This chain's CDR3 is CASNQAGVTGELFF. The DNA for the CDR3 is TGTGCCAGCAACCAAGCGGGTGTCACCGGGGAGCTGTTTTTT. Combining the CDR3 with reference TRBV7-9 and TRBJ2-2 gives the whole variable domain DTGVSQNPRHKITKRGQNVTFRCDPISEHNRLYWYRQTLGQGPEFLTYFQNEAQLEKSRLLSDRFSAERPKGSFSTLEIQRTEQGDSAMYLCASNQAGVTGELFFGEGSRLTVL.

The chain uses TRBV7-3 and TRBJ2-3; D gene ambiguous. Trimming removed 0 bases at V and 3 bases at J, with 10 bases between. The CDR3 loop spans 15 amino acids. Germline-derived CDR1 and CDR2 are SGHTA and FQGTGA. The DNA for the CDR3 is TGTGCCAGCAGCTTAACGTCACTGTGGACAGATACGCAGTATTTT. Translating it yields CASSLTSLWTDTQYF. Together with reference TRBV7-3 and TRBJ2-3, the CDR3 gives the full variable domain: GAGVSQTPSNKVTEKGKYVELRCDPISGHTALYWYRQSLGQGPEFLIYFQGTGAADDSGLPNDRFFAVRPEGSVSTLKIQRTERGDSAVYLCASSLTSLWTDTQYFGPGTRLTVL.

The chain recombines TRBV28 with TRBJ2-3; TRBD1 matches 10 bases. The CDR3 spans 14 residues. The germline gives CDR1 MDHEN, CDR2 SYDVKM. V lost 7 bases to trimming and J lost 2 bases; unmatched junction nucleotides: 3. The CDR3 protein is CASTRQGATDTQYF. The DNA for the CDR3 is TGTGCCAGCACAAGACAGGGGGCCACAGATACGCAGTATTTT.

This chain uses TRBV7-3 with TRBJ1-1; maybe TRBD1 (5 bases). The germline gives CDR1 SGHTA, CDR2 FQGTGA. V lost 5 bases to trimming and J lost 4 bases, with 17 bases between them. The CDR3 is 15 residues long. In DNA, the CDR3 is TGTGCCAGCAGCGGGGGGTCAGGGACGAGCACTGAAGCTTTCTTT. Translation gives CASSGGSGTSTEAFF.

The chain has TRBV7-3 and TRBJ2-6; D uncertain. The CDR3 runs to 15 residues. Germline V gives CDR1 SGHTA, CDR2 FQGTGA. The V end was cut by 7 bases, the J end by 0 bases, with 10 bases between. CDR3 nucleotides: TGTGCCAGCACCCTCGCTAGCTCTGGGGCCAACGTCCTGACTTTC. This codes for CASTLASSGANVLTF.

The chain joins TRBV7-3 to TRBJ1-5; unclear D gene. The CDR3 length is 15 residues. With 3 bases removed from V and 3 bases from J, the gap between germline ends came to 12 bases. Germline CDR1 reads SGHTA; CDR2 reads FQGTGA. CDR3 in DNA: TGTGCCAGCAGCTTGGGCACCTCTTACAATCAGCCCCAGCATTTT. Residues: CASSLGTSYNQPQHF. The entire variable domain, with the rest obtained from reference TRBV7-3 and TRBJ1-5, is as follows: GAGVSQTPSNKVTEKGKYVELRCDPISGHTALYWYRQSLGQGPEFLIYFQGTGAADDSGLPNDRFFAVRPEGSVSTLKIQRTERGDSAVYLCASSLGTSYNQPQHFGDGTRLSIL.

Only a few counts were recorded for this clone. The chain is built from TRBV7-6 and TRBJ2-7, with TRBD1 matching over 7 bases. The CDR3 is made up of 14 amino acids. Trimming at V came to 6 bases and at J to 0 bases, leaving 5 bases not matched to a gene. CDR1 SGHVS and CDR2 FNYEAQ come from the germline V gene. CDR3 amino acids: CASRPGTASYEQYF. Written as DNA, the CDR3 is TGTGCCAGCAGGCCCGGGACAGCCTCCTACGAGCAGTACTTC.

This sequence joins TRBV7-6 and TRBJ2-7, with TRBD1 matching 7 bases. In germline, CDR1 is SGHVS, CDR2 FNYEAQ. The length of the CDR3 is 16 residues. Trimming cost V 5 bases and J 0 bases; bases outside gene matches: 10. CDR3 residues: CASSTIRDSRSYEQYF. As DNA, the CDR3 is TGTGCCAGCAGCACAATCCGGGACAGTCGCTCCTACGAGCAGTACTTC. The whole variable domain, filled in from reference TRBV7-6 and TRBJ2-7, reads GAGVSQSPRYKVTKRGQDVALRCDPISGHVSLYWYRQALGQGPEFLTYFNYEAQQDKSGLPNDRFSAERPEGSISTLTIQRTEQRDSAMYRCASSTIRDSRSYEQYFGPGTRLTVT.

For the CDR3, the DNA is TGTGCCAGCAGCTTGGCGGGGGGACCATACAATGAGCAGTTCTTC. Amino acid sequence: CASSLAGGPYNEQFF. This chain joins TRBV7-9 and TRBJ2-1; 8 nucleotides agree with TRBD2. The CDR3 covers 15 residues. V gave up 3 bases and J gave up 4 bases; unmatched junction bases: 5. Per germline, CDR1 SEHNR and CDR2 FQNEAQ (reference sequence).

The V gene is TRBV6-6, the J gene TRBJ1-2, with 8 bases that match TRBD1. The CDR3 spans 13 residues. Germline loops: CDR1 MNHNY, CDR2 SVGAGI (reference sequence). V was clipped by 6 bases and J by 5 bases; unmatched bases: 5. In nucleotides, the CDR3 is TGTGCCAGCAGGATGGACAGGGAGTATGGCTACACCTTC. Translated, it gives CASRMDREYGYTF.

CDR3 DNA: TGTGCCAGCAGCTACAGGGGAGGCCTAGGGTATGGCTACACCTTC. It is translated as CASSYRGGLGYGYTF. The gene calls are TRBV7-3 and TRBJ1-2; TRBD1 matches 7 bases. Germline V CDR1 and CDR2: SGHTA, FQGTGA. The ends lost 4 bases at V and 5 bases at J; junction bases unmatched: 10. This CDR3 has 15 amino acids.

The rearrangement links TRBV7-2 to TRBJ2-7, with TRBD2 as a possible D gene (6 bases). V shed 1 base and J shed 3 bases, with 10 bases lying between them. From germline, CDR1 is SGHTA and CDR2 FQGNSA. This CDR3 spans 14 amino acids. The DNA of the CDR3 is TGTGCCAGCAGCTTAGGGGGGGACGACTACGAGCAGTACTTC. Its protein is CASSLGGDDYEQYF.

The chain couples TRBV2 to TRBJ2-1; TRBD1 aligns across 8 bases. The CDR3 totals 14 residues. Germline lookup yields CDR1 SNHLY and CDR2 FYNNEI. Trimming cost V 7 bases and J 5 bases; bases outside gene matches: 7. As DNA, the CDR3 is TGTGCCAGCACCGCCGGGACAGGAAACAATGAGCAGTTCTTC. It codes for CASTAGTGNNEQFF.

The chain recombines TRBV18 with TRBJ1-1, with TRBD1 matching 10 bases. This CDR3 is 15 amino acids long. Germline lookup yields CDR1 KGHSH and CDR2 LQKENI. The V gene end was trimmed by 4 bases and the J gene end by 6 bases; junction bases not matched to a gene: 8. DNA of the CDR3: TGTGCCAGCTCACACCAGGGGGACAGGGGATCTGAAGCTTTCTTT. It codes for CASSHQGDRGSEAFF.

The chain joins TRBV7-2 to TRBJ2-1; 14 bases align to TRBD2. V lost 5 bases to trimming and J lost 4 bases; unmatched junction nucleotides: 4. This CDR3 region has 16 residues. Germline V gene data show CDR1 as SGHTA and CDR2 as FQGNSA. The CDR3 is CASSLRTSGGYNEQFF. The CDR3 DNA sequence: TGTGCCAGCAGCCTCCGGACTAGCGGGGGGTACAATGAGCAGTTCTTC.

The V call is TRBV30, the J call TRBJ1-2; TRBD1 is a possible D gene (6 bases). Per germline, CDR1 GTSNPN and CDR2 SVGIG (reference sequence). This CDR3 has 14 amino acids. Between the trimmed V and J ends, which lost 2 bases and 4 bases, there was a span of 14 bases. This CDR3 is CAWSTHGQTYGYTF. The DNA of the CDR3 is TGTGCCTGGAGTACCCACGGACAGACCTATGGCTACACCTTC.